The TCR beta chain described here comes from a study of human T cells and chemical hapten exposure. Individual cDNA molecules had unique molecular identifiers attached to them by the library. TCRdb analysed the RACE reads with MiXCR anew, one entry per CDR3 protein. The table shows over 100,000 distinct CDR3 sequences, with roughly 12% occurring only once. The length of the CDR3 is 15 residues. Trimming stripped 2 bases from V and 4 bases from J, with 12 bases between. Germline loops: CDR1 SGHRS, CDR2 YFSETQ. The sample holds many counts of this clonotype. Its antigen remains unidentified. Overall study findings and caveats: Among expanded TCRs, significantly more large CDR3 similarity clusters formed than among controls.

Regarding time point: patch test 3, about 24 weeks after DPC sensitization. Treatment defined: therapeutic diphenylcyclopropenone sensitization with weekly scalp DPC. Alopecia patients between 18 and 70 years old and suitable for DPC were used as donors. The clonotype was recovered from a woman aged 50 to 60 with alopecia areata. Some clones in this sample may be carry-over from other donors' samples. This rearrangement joins TRBV5-1 to TRBJ2-2; D not resolved. Sequencing used whole blood, obtained in connection with sensitization to the hapten diphenylcyclopropenone (DPC). CDR3: CASSFVGSGTGELFF. The CDR3 nucleotides read TGCGCCAGCAGCTTCGTAGGCAGTGGCACCGGGGAGCTGTTTTTT.